One and the same sample provided the 8 T cell receptor beta chains below, sequenced in a study of T cells in Graves' hyperthyroidism and ophthalmopathy. Amplification yielded TCR beta CDR3 regions, with RNA transcripts as the source. HTBI primers were used for first-round RT-PCR of the TCR CDR3. Each CDR3 protein gets one entry after TCRdb re-called the multiplex PCR reads with MiXCR. The table records around 600,000 distinct CDR3 sequences, 45% of them present only once. The sample taken for sequencing was peripheral blood or thyroid tissue (not recorded which). The receptors were gathered from an adult man with Graves' disease, either hyperthyroidism or ophthalmopathy (not recorded which).

The chain recombines TRBV30 with TRBJ2-7; possible D gene TRBD2, 7 bases. V was pared by 0 bases and J by 3 bases, with 12 bases between. This CDR3 is 14 amino acids long. Germline loops: CDR1 GTSNPN, CDR2 SVGIG (reference sequence). The CDR3 region is CAWSVPGGSYEQYF. The CDR3 DNA sequence: TGTGCCTGGAGTGTGCCGGGGGGCAGCTACGAGCAGTACTTC.

This rearrangement joins TRBV4-1 to TRBJ1-2; D perhaps matches TRBD1 (6 bases). V was trimmed by 7 bases and J by 5 bases, leaving 23 bases between them. Looked up from germline, CDR1 is MGHRA and CDR2 is YSYEKL. This CDR3 has 16 amino acids. This CDR3 is CASTSSLGGGEYGYTF. DNA for the CDR3: TGCGCCAGCACCTCATCCCTCGGAGGGGGTGAATATGGCTACACCTTC.

This clonotype was counted between two and nine times. The chain is built from TRBV9 and TRBJ1-4; tentative D call: TRBD1 (5 bases). The CDR3 runs to 14 residues. The ends were cut back, 5 bases at V and 7 bases at J, with 15 bases in the middle. Germline loops: CDR1 SGDLS, CDR2 YYNGEE. The CDR3 DNA reads TGTGCCAGCAGTCGGGACCTCGGCGGTGAAAAACTGTTTTTT. Residues: CASSRDLGGEKLFF.

The chain couples TRBV7-9 to TRBJ2-2, with D perhaps matching TRBD2 (6 bases). Trimming took off 4 bases at V and 3 bases at J, with 15 bases between the two ends. Germline values: CDR1 SEHNR, CDR2 FQNEAQ (reference sequence). This CDR3 comprises 16 residues. In DNA, the CDR3 is TGTGCCAGCAGCTCGACAGCGACTAGGGACACCGGGGAGCTGTTTTTT. It codes for CASSSTATRDTGELFF. The full variable domain, completed using reference TRBV7-9 and TRBJ2-2, is DTGVSQNPRHKITKRGQNVTFRCDPISEHNRLYWYRQTLGQGPEFLTYFQNEAQLEKSRLLSDRFSAERPKGSFSTLEIQRTEQGDSAMYLCASSSTATRDTGELFFGEGSRLTVL.

The sample holds many counts of this clonotype. The genes are TRBV15 and TRBJ1-6; D remains unclear. The CDR3 runs to 14 residues. The V end was cut by 0 bases, the J end by 7 bases, with 7 bases between. CDR1 and CDR2 (germline): LNHNV, YYDKDF (reference sequence). The CDR3 spells CATSRESSNSPLHF. The CDR3 DNA follows: TGTGCCACCAGCAGAGAATCTTCGAATTCACCCCTCCACTTT.

This clonotype was seen repeatedly, ten times or more. This chain links TRBV12-3 or TRBV12-4 with TRBJ2-5, with a weak D call TRBD2 (5 bases). The CDR3 length is 12 residues. Trimming removed 3 bases at V and 7 bases at J, with 9 bases between. The CDR3 coding sequence is TGTGCCAGCAGTTTGATGGACTGGACCCAGTACTTC. It specifies CASSLMDWTQYF.

This clonotype was observed a few times. The V gene is TRBV12-3 or TRBV12-4, the J gene TRBJ2-6; D is unresolved. With 3 bases removed from V and 4 bases from J, the gap between germline ends came to 4 bases. This CDR3 contains 13 residues. CDR3 sequence reads: CASSLLGANVLTF. The DNA for the CDR3 is TGTGCCAGCAGTTTGCTGGGGGCCAACGTCCTGACTTTC.

V gene TRBV7-9 combines with J gene TRBJ1-4; D call uncertain. Germline assignment: CDR1 SEHNR and CDR2 FQNEAQ (reference sequence). V lost 1 base and J lost 4, with 13 bases in between. This CDR3 is 16 amino acids long. DNA of the CDR3: TGTGCCAGCAGCTTAGAACCACCGGGTGGTAATGAAAAACTGTTTTTT. Protein product: CASSLEPPGGNEKLFF.